This T cell receptor beta chain emerged from a study of blood T cell repertoires in COVID-19. Study-wide background: Acute-phase and convalescent COVID-19 samples originated in the United States, Italy and Spain.

Assay used: immunoSEQ multiplex PCR; TCRdb lists only in-frame clones, some missing. Of some 140,000 clones listed, approximately 79% are singletons. The trim removed 6 bases at V and 3 bases at J, leaving 16 bases unmatched. Germline V gives CDR1 MNHEY, CDR2 SMNVEV (reference sequence). This CDR3 contains 18 residues. This chain joins TRBV27 and TRBJ2-3, with 9 bases fitting TRBD1. The sequence was collected from a man between 60 and 70 years old with acute or convalescent COVID-19. Sequenced material: peripheral blood. The CDR3 loop is CASSLKQPGQGRTDTQYF. CDR3 nucleotides: TGTGCCAGCAGCCTCAAACAACCGGGACAGGGACGGACAGATACGCAGTATTTT.